What follows are 32 T cell receptor beta chains derived from one specimen sequenced in a study of human T cells and chemical hapten exposure. Each CDR3 protein gets one entry after TCRdb re-called the RACE reads with MiXCR. The sample records some 96,000 distinct CDR3 sequences, roughly 27% being singletons. Noted time point: patch test 3, about 24 weeks after DPC sensitization. Sample treatment: therapeutic diphenylcyclopropenone sensitization with weekly scalp DPC. The sample here was whole blood, taken in connection with sensitization to the hapten diphenylcyclopropenone (DPC). The receptors were gathered from a man aged 35 to 55 with alopecia areata. Some clones in this sample may be carry-over from other donors' samples.

This chain joins TRBV12-3 or TRBV12-4 and TRBJ2-1, with D perhaps matching TRBD2 (6 bases). V lost 4 bases, J lost 9 bases, and 19 bases lay in between. The CDR3 runs to 15 residues. The CDR3 reads CASSYGSGQGGEQFF. The CDR3 coding sequence is TGTGCCAGCAGTTACGGTAGCGGACAAGGTGGTGAGCAGTTCTTC.

In this sample, this clonotype turned up a few times. This chain links TRBV6-5 with TRBJ2-2, with a weak D call TRBD2 (5 bases). Per the germline V gene, CDR1 is MNHEY and CDR2 is SVGAGI. V was shortened by 2 bases and J by 6 bases, with 13 bases between the two germline ends. The CDR3 consists of 15 residues. The CDR3 region is CASSYRKLGPGELFF. In DNA, the CDR3 is TGTGCCAGCAGTTACAGAAAACTAGGCCCCGGGGAGCTGTTTTTT.

The chain recombines TRBV6-5 with TRBJ2-1; 8 bases align to TRBD2. CDR3 length equals 18 residues. The junction had 15 bases not matched to a gene; V was cut back by 5 bases and J by 3 bases. Per the germline V gene, CDR1 is MNHEY and CDR2 is SVGAGI. The CDR3 bases are TGTGCCAGCAGTAGAGCCGGGACTAGTAGCCTTTACTACAATGAGCAGTTCTTC. Translated: CASSRAGTSSLYYNEQFF.

The J gene is TRBJ1-6, the V gene TRBV21-1; the DNA was not compared with TRBD1, the D call given in the table. TRBV21-1 is a known pseudogene. This CDR3 contains 17 residues. CDR3 region: CASSKVPGGPGGSPLHF. The CDR3 region has the DNA TGTGCCAGCAGCAAAGTCCCTGGGGGACCCGGGGGGTCACCCCTCCACTTT.

A few counts support this clonotype. In DNA, the CDR3 is TGTGCCAGCTCGACAGGGAGCACAGATACGCAGTATTTT. Translating it yields CASSTGSTDTQYF. The V call is TRBV2, the J call TRBJ2-3; TRBD1 matches at 7 bases. The length of the CDR3 is 13 residues. The junction had 2 bases not matched to a gene; V was cut back by 8 bases and J by 0 bases. Looked up from germline, CDR1 is SNHLY and CDR2 is FYNNEI.

The genes are TRBV12-3 or TRBV12-4 and TRBJ1-1; tentative D call: TRBD1 (5 bases). The CDR3 runs 19 residues. Deletions cut 0 bases from V and 1 base from J, with 21 bases between. CDR3 nucleotide sequence: TGTGCCAGCAGTTTAGCTCCGTCCGCCGTTGGGGGATCGAACACTGAAGCTTTCTTT. Its protein is CASSLAPSAVGGSNTEAFF.

The chain has TRBV3-1 and TRBJ2-5; 14 positions agree with TRBD2. The V segment lost 7 bases and the J segment 5 bases; nucleotides outside the gene matches: 15. The CDR3 length is 18 residues. Germline V gene data show CDR1 as LGHDT and CDR2 as YNNKEL (reference sequence). The CDR3 sequence is CASTPRALTSGRGETQYF. DNA of the CDR3: TGTGCCAGCACCCCGAGGGCCCTGACTAGCGGGAGGGGTGAGACCCAGTACTTC.

This clonotype is a singleton in its sample. This chain joins TRBV20-1 and TRBJ2-3, with a weak D call TRBD2 (5 bases). The CDR3 loop spans 13 amino acids. Germline CDR1 is DFQATT and CDR2 is SNEGSKA (reference sequence). Deletions cut 3 bases from V and 0 bases from J, with 7 bases between. For the CDR3, the DNA is TGCAGTGCTAGCAGCGGTAGCACAGATACGCAGTATTTT. Encoded protein: CSASSGSTDTQYF.

This clonotype has more than one count but fewer than ten. The J gene is TRBJ2-7, the V gene TRBV9; a weak D match, TRBD2 (6 bases). This CDR3 contains 13 residues. Germline V gene sequence: CDR1 SGDLS, CDR2 YYNGEE. V was pared by 4 bases and J by 3 bases, with 11 bases between. CDR3 region: CASSPPEGYEQYF. In nucleotides, the CDR3 is TGTGCCAGCAGCCCCCCGGAGGGCTACGAGCAGTACTTC.

The CDR3 coding sequence is TGTGCCAGCAGCTTACCTTTCGGTTCACCCCTCCACTTT. Protein: CASSLPFGSPLHF. This sequence joins TRBV11-2 and TRBJ1-6, with D uncertain. The CDR3 is 13 amino acids. Trimming stripped 2 bases from V and 9 bases from J, with 8 bases between. Germline-derived CDR1 and CDR2 are SGHAT and FQNNGV.

CDR3 sequence (DNA): TGTGCCAGCAGTCCAACTTTCCCTGTAGGAGGCGAGCAGTACTTC. Protein: CASSPTFPVGGEQYF. This chain connects TRBV28 to TRBJ2-7; maybe TRBD2 (5 bases). The CDR3 runs 15 residues. The germline V gene has CDR1 MDHEN and CDR2 SYDVKM. Trimming pared 5 bases from V and 6 bases from J, leaving 20 bases between.

The chain combines TRBV25-1 with TRBJ2-3; 9 nucleotides align to TRBD1. This CDR3 is built from 16 residues. Trimming cost V 5 bases and J 4 bases; bases outside gene matches: 10. Looked up from germline, CDR1 is MGHDK and CDR2 is SYGVNS. The CDR3 DNA reads as TGTGCCAGCAGTACAAAAGACAGGGGGAGTTCAGATACGCAGTATTTT. Its protein is CASSTKDRGSSDTQYF. The variable domain in full, completed from reference TRBV25-1 and TRBJ2-3, reads EADIYQTPRYLVIGTGKKITLECSQTMGHDKMYWYQQDPGMELHLIHYSYGVNSTEKGDLSSESTVSRIRTEHFPLTLESARPSHTSQYLCASSTKDRGSSDTQYFGPGTRLTVL.

The V and J genes are TRBV14 and TRBJ1-3; D not resolved. CDR3 length equals 16 residues. CDR1 and CDR2 from the germline V gene are SGHDN and FVKESK. V was trimmed by 1 base and J by 0 bases, leaving 10 bases between them. The CDR3 protein is CASSQVRRDSGNTIYF. The CDR3 bases are TGTGCCAGCAGCCAAGTTCGGCGCGACTCTGGAAACACCATATATTTT.

The chain combines TRBV20-1 with TRBJ2-3; the D is unclear. The CDR3 is 12 amino acids. Germline V gene sequence: CDR1 DFQATT, CDR2 SNEGSKA (reference sequence). Trimming pared 3 bases from V and 4 bases from J, leaving 8 bases between. The CDR3 DNA reads as TGCAGTGCTAGGAAGGGATCAGATACGCAGTATTTT. Translation gives CSARKGSDTQYF.

This chain connects TRBV12-3 or TRBV12-4 to TRBJ1-1; maybe TRBD1 (6 bases). Trimming removed 6 bases from V and 4 bases from J, with 18 bases in between. The length of the CDR3 is 15 residues. Here the CDR3 DNA reads TGTGCCAGCAGGGCATCGGGGGCGGCGGGCACTGAAGCTTTCTTT. Translation: CASRASGAAGTEAFF.

The chain couples TRBV24-1 to TRBJ2-1; 7 nucleotides match TRBD2. This CDR3 has 14 amino acids. From germline, CDR1 is KGHDR and CDR2 SFDVKD. With V trimmed by 4 bases and J by 2 bases, 1 base remained unmatched. CDR3 DNA sequence: TGTGCCACCAGTGAGGCGGGGGCCTACAATGAGCAGTTCTTC. Its protein product is CATSEAGAYNEQFF.

The chain joins TRBV20-1 to TRBJ1-5, with 8 bases matching TRBD1. V was pared by 6 bases and J by 7 bases, with 11 bases of the junction left unmatched. The CDR3 runs 14 residues. From germline, CDR1 is DFQATT and CDR2 SNEGSKA (reference sequence). In DNA form, the CDR3 reads TGCAGTGCAAAGGAAGGACAGGGTGTACAGCCCCAGCATTTT. As protein: CSAKEGQGVQPQHF.

J is TRBJ1-6 and V is TRBV5-1; 10 positions agree with TRBD1. The V gene end was trimmed by 2 bases and the J gene end by 8 bases; junction bases not matched to a gene: 7. The CDR3 is 16 amino acids. CDR1 and CDR2 from the germline V gene are SGHRS and YFSETQ. In DNA form, the CDR3 reads TGCGCCAGCAGCTTTGCCCCGGGACAGGGGCATTCACCCCTCCACTTT. It is translated as CASSFAPGQGHSPLHF.

This clonotype came up a few times. V is TRBV10-2 and J is TRBJ1-2; 8 positions match TRBD1. Per the germline V gene, CDR1 is WSHSY and CDR2 is SAAADI. The CDR3 covers 13 residues. Trimming removed 6 bases from V and 7 bases from J; junction bases left unmatched: 7. CDR3 loop: CASRVTGDTGYTF. Written as DNA, the CDR3 is TGCGCCAGCAGGGTGACAGGGGATACTGGCTACACCTTC.

This clonotype was seen more than once but under ten times. The rearrangement joins TRBV12-3 or TRBV12-4 to TRBJ1-6, with D perhaps matching TRBD1 (5 bases). The CDR3 covers 14 residues. Trimming took 4 bases from V and 10 from J, leaving 14 bases between them. CDR3: CASSSGQALSPLHF. Written as DNA, the CDR3 is TGTGCCAGCAGTTCAGGGCAGGCACTATCACCCCTCCACTTT.

The chain couples TRBV3-1 to TRBJ2-7; TRBD1 agrees at 7 bases. The CDR3 extends over 15 amino acids. CDR1 is LGHDT, CDR2 YNNKEL, per germline (reference sequence). The V segment lost 3 bases and the J segment 0 bases; nucleotides outside the gene matches: 5. DNA for the CDR3: TGTGCCAGCAGCCAGAGGGGGCGAGACTCCTACGAGCAGTACTTC. This encodes CASSQRGRDSYEQYF.

On this clonotype itself: A much larger clone is a single base away; this may be a read error. V and J are TRBV4-3 and TRBJ2-1; 7 nucleotides match TRBD2. Trimming removed 0 bases from V and 6 bases from J; junction bases left unmatched: 8. Germline loops: CDR1 LGHNA, CDR2 YSLEER. This CDR3 spans 16 amino acids. The CDR3 nucleotides read TGCGCCAGCAGCCAAGATTCGAGCGGGATCCCCAATGAGCAGTTCTTC. Its protein is CASSQDSSGIPNEQFF.

Here the CDR3 reads CSARKRTSVYNEQFF. CDR3 DNA sequence: TGCAGTGCTAGAAAACGGACTAGCGTCTACAATGAGCAGTTCTTC. The V gene is TRBV20-1, the J gene TRBJ2-1; 9 bases are shared with TRBD2. CDR1 is DFQATT and CDR2 is SNEGSKA in the germline V gene (reference sequence). With 2 bases clipped from V and 3 bases from J, the junction kept 5 bases outside the gene matches. This CDR3 spans 15 amino acids.

This chain connects TRBV30 to TRBJ2-7; possibly TRBD2 for D (6 bases). V was cut by 2 bases and J by 4 bases, with 12 bases left in between. Germline V gives CDR1 GTSNPN, CDR2 SVGIG (reference sequence). CDR3 length equals 13 residues. CDR3 protein: CAWSLTRGYEQYF. The DNA of the CDR3 is TGTGCCTGGAGTCTGACTAGGGGTTACGAGCAGTACTTC.

This rearrangement joins TRBV20-1 to TRBJ2-1; no definite D call. Germline loops: CDR1 DFQATT, CDR2 SNEGSKA (reference sequence). The CDR3 totals 14 residues. V was trimmed by 5 bases and J by 0 bases, leaving 11 bases between them. The CDR3 sequence: CSAERYTSYNEQFF. CDR3 nucleotides: TGCAGTGCTGAACGATATACCTCCTACAATGAGCAGTTCTTC.

The chain recombines TRBV5-6 with TRBJ2-3, with TRBD2 as a possible D gene (6 bases). Germline V gene lookup returns CDR1 SGHDT and CDR2 YYEEEE. The ends were cut back, 0 bases at V and 0 bases at J, with 11 bases in the middle. The CDR3 contains 16 residues. Here the CDR3 DNA reads TGTGCCAGCAGCTTGGAGGAGGGACGCAGCACAGATACGCAGTATTTT. Translating it yields CASSLEEGRSTDTQYF.

This chain joins TRBV5-1 and TRBJ2-1; 12 bases match TRBD2. This CDR3 has 17 residues. Per the germline V gene, CDR1 is SGHRS and CDR2 is YFSETQ. With V trimmed by 1 base and J by 6 bases, 8 bases remained unmatched. CDR3 DNA sequence: TGCGCCAGCAGCTTGCTCCCCGGACTAGCGGGAAGCAATGAGCAGTTCTTC. Translated: CASSLLPGLAGSNEQFF.

This rearrangement joins TRBV7-2 to TRBJ2-1; 11 nucleotides align to TRBD2. Germline V gene lookup returns CDR1 SGHTA and CDR2 FQGNSA. The CDR3 is 19 amino acids. The V segment lost 4 bases and the J segment 4 bases; nucleotides outside the gene matches: 15. CDR3 loop: CASSSSTLTSGSHYNEQFF. For the CDR3, the DNA is TGTGCCAGCAGCTCCTCAACTCTTACTAGCGGGAGCCATTACAATGAGCAGTTCTTC.

This clonotype was counted a few times. The J gene is TRBJ2-4, the V gene TRBV7-9; 7 bases map to TRBD1. Germline lookup yields CDR1 SEHNR and CDR2 FQNEAQ (reference sequence). CDR3 length equals 16 residues. The J segment lost 6 bases and the V segment lost 2 bases, leaving 10 bases of the junction unmatched. The CDR3 loop is CASSLRHRDSPNIQYF. CDR3 coding DNA: TGTGCCAGCAGCTTAAGACACCGGGACAGCCCAAACATTCAGTACTTC.

The chain is built from TRBV7-9 and TRBJ2-2; D possibly corresponds to TRBD1 (6 bases). The length of the CDR3 is 17 residues. Germline lookup yields CDR1 SEHNR and CDR2 FQNEAQ (reference sequence). V gave up 5 bases and J gave up 2 bases, with 18 bases separating them. For the CDR3, the DNA is TGTGCCAGCAGCGCGTTTCGAGACAGGCCTAACACCGGGGAGCTGTTTTTT. Protein product: CASSAFRDRPNTGELFF.

This clonotype was seen a few times. V is TRBV3-1 and J is TRBJ2-1; the D is unclear. This CDR3 has 13 amino acids. V lost 0 bases and J lost 7, with 7 bases in between. The germline gives CDR1 LGHDT, CDR2 YNNKEL (reference sequence). This CDR3 is CASSQDLRNEQFF. The CDR3 DNA follows: TGTGCCAGCAGCCAAGATTTACGGAATGAGCAGTTCTTC.

V is TRBV2 and J is TRBJ2-1; 10 bases are shared with TRBD2. The CDR3 sequence is 16 residues long. Germline V gives CDR1 SNHLY, CDR2 FYNNEI. Trimming cost V 0 bases and J 8 bases; bases outside gene matches: 7. CDR3 loop: CASSEAALAGAHEQFF. CDR3 in DNA: TGTGCCAGCAGTGAAGCCGCCCTAGCGGGAGCCCATGAGCAGTTCTTC.